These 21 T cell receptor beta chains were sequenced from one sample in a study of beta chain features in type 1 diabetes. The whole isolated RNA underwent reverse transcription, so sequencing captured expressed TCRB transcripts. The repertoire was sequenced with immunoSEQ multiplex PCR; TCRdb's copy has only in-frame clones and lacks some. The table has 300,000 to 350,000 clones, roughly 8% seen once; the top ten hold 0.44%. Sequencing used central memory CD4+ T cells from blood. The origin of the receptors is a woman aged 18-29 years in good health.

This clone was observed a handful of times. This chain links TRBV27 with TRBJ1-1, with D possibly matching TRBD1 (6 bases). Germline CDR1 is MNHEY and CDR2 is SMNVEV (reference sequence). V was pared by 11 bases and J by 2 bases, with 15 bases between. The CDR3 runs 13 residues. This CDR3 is CAPRARGNTEAFF. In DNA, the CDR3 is TGTGCCCCCCGGGCCAGGGGCAACACTGAAGCTTTCTTT.

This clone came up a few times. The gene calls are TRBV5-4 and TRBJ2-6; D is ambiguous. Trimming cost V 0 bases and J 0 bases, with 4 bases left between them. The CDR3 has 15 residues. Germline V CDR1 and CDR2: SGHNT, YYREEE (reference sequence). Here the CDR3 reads CASSLDLSGANVLTF. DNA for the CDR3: TGTGCCAGCAGCTTGGACCTCTCTGGGGCCAACGTCCTGACTTTC. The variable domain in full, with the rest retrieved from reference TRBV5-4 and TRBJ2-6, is ETGVTQSPTHLIKTRGQQVTLRCSSQSGHNTVSWYQQALGQGPQFIFQYYREEENGRGNFPPRFSGLQFPNYSSELNVNALELDDSALYLCASSLDLSGANVLTFGAGSRLTVL.

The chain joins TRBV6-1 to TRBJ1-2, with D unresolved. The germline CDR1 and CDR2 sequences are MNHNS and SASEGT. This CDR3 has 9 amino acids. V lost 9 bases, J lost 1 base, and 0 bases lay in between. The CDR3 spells CASNYGYTF. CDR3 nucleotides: TGTGCCAGTAACTATGGCTACACCTTC.

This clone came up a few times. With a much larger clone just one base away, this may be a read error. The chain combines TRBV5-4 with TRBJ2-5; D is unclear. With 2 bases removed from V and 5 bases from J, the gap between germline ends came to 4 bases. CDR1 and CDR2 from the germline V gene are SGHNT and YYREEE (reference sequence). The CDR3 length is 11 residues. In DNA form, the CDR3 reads TGTGCCAGCAGCTTTAGGGAGACCCAGTACTTC. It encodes CASSFRETQYF.

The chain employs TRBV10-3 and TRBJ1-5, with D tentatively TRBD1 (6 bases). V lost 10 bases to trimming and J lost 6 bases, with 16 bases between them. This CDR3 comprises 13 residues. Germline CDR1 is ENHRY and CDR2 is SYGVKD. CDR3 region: CASQGQGSQPQHF. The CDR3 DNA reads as TGTGCCAGCCAGGGGCAGGGTAGTCAGCCCCAGCATTTT.

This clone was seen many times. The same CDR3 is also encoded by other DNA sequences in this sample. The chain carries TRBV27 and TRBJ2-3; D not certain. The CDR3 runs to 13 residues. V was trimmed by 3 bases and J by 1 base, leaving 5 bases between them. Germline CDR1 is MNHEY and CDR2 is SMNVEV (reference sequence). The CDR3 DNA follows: TGTGCCAGCAGTTTGCTCGGCACAGATACGCAGTATTTT. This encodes CASSLLGTDTQYF.

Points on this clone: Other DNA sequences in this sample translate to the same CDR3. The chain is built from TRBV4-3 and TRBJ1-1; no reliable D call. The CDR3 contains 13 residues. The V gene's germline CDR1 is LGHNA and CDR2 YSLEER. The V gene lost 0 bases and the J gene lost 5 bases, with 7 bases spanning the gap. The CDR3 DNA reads TGCGCCAGCAGCCAAGAACCCAGAACTGAAGCTTTCTTT. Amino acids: CASSQEPRTEAFF.

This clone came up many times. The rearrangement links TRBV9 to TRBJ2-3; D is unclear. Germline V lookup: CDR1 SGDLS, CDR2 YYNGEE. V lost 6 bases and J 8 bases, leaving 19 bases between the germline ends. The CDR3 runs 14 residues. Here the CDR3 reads CASTQDPLQSTQYF. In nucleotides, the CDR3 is TGTGCCAGCACTCAGGACCCCCTACAGAGTACGCAGTATTTT.

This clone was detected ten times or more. CDR3 residues: CASSEARYGSNIQYF. Here the CDR3 DNA reads TGTGCCAGCAGTGAAGCTAGATACGGCTCAAACATTCAGTACTTC. The V call is TRBV6-1, the J call TRBJ2-4; D is unresolved. Germline V gene lookup returns CDR1 MNHNS and CDR2 SASEGT. The CDR3 extends over 15 amino acids. V lost 0 bases and J lost 6, with 12 bases in between.

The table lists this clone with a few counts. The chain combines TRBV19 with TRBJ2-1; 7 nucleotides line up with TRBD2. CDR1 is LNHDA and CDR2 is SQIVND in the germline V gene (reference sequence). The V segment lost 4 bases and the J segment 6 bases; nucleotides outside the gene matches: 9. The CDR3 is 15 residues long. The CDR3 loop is CASSTLTWTSNEQFF. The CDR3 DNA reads TGTGCCAGTAGTACACTCACATGGACTAGCAATGAGCAGTTCTTC.

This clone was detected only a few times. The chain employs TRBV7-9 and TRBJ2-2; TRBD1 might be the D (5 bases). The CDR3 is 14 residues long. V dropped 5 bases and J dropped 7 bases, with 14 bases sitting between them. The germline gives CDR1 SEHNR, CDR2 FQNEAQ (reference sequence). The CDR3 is CASSTRQGFGELFF. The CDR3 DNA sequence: TGTGCCAGCAGCACACGTCAGGGTTTCGGGGAGCTGTTTTTT.

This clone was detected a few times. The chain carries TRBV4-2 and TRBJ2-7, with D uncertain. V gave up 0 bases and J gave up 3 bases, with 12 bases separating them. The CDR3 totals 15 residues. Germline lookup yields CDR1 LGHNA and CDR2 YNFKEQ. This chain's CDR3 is CASSQERQSGYEQYF. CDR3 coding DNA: TGTGCCAGCAGCCAAGAGCGGCAGTCCGGCTACGAGCAGTACTTC.

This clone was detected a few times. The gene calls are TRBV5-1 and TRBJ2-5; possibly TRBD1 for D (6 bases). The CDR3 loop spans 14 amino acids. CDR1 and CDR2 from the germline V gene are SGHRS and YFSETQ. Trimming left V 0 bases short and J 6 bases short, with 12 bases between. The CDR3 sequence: CASSLGQDRQTQYF. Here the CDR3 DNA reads TGCGCCAGCAGCTTGGGACAGGATCGGCAGACCCAGTACTTC.

The CDR3, as DNA: TGTGCCAGCAGCCCCCAGCAGTACCTCACCTACAATGAGCAGTTCTTC. It specifies CASSPQQYLTYNEQFF. The V gene is TRBV7-2, the J gene TRBJ2-1; D unclear. Germline V gene sequence: CDR1 SGHTA, CDR2 FQGNSA. The CDR3 covers 16 residues. Trimming removed 5 bases at V and 2 bases at J, with 16 bases between.

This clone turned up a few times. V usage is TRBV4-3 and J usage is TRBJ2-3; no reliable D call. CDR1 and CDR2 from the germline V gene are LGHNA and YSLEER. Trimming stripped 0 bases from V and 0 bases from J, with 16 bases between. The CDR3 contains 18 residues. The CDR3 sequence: CASSQDWAVTTSTDTQYF. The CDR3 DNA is TGCGCCAGCAGCCAAGATTGGGCAGTCACTACTAGCACAGATACGCAGTATTTT.

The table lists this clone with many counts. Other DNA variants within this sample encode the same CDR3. The CDR3 is CASSIPGRTEAFF. The CDR3 coding sequence is TGTGCCAGTAGTATCCCAGGTCGAACTGAAGCTTTCTTT. The rearrangement links TRBV19 to TRBJ1-1, with D unclear. Germline V lookup: CDR1 LNHDA, CDR2 SQIVND (reference sequence). This CDR3 is built from 13 residues. The V end lost 3 bases, the J end lost 5 bases, and 10 bases lay between the germline ends.

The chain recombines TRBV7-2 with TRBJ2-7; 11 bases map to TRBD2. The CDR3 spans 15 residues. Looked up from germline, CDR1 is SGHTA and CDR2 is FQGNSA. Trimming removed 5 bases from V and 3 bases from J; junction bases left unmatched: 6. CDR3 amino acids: CASSRTSGSLYEQYF. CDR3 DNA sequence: TGTGCCAGCAGCCGCACTAGCGGGAGTCTCTACGAGCAGTACTTC. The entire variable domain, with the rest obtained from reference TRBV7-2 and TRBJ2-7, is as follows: GAGVSQSPSNKVTEKGKDVELRCDPISGHTALYWYRQSLGQGLEFLIYFQGNSAPDKSGLPSDRFSAERTGGSVSTLTIQRTQQEDSAVYLCASSRTSGSLYEQYFGPGTRLTVT.

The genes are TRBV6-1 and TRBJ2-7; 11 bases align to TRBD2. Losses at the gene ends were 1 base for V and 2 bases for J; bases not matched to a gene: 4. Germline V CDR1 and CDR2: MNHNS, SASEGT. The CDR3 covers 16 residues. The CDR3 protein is CASSEVLAGGPYEQYF. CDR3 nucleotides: TGTGCCAGCAGTGAAGTCCTAGCGGGAGGCCCCTACGAGCAGTACTTC.

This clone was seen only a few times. The CDR3 reads CASSPNPEGPNEQFF. CDR3 DNA sequence: TGTGCCAGCTCACCAAATCCCGAGGGTCCCAATGAGCAGTTCTTC. This chain uses TRBV18 with TRBJ2-1, with D perhaps TRBD2 (5 bases). Germline V lookup: CDR1 KGHSH, CDR2 LQKENI. Trimming stripped 2 bases from V and 6 bases from J, with 14 bases between. The CDR3 is 15 amino acids. Full variable domain (remainder filled in from reference TRBV18 and TRBJ2-1): NAGVMQNPRHLVRRRGQEARLRCSPMKGHSHVYWYRQLPEEGLKFMVYLQKENIIDESGMPKERFSAEFPKEGPSILRIQQVVRGDSAAYFCASSPNPEGPNEQFFGPGTRLTVL.

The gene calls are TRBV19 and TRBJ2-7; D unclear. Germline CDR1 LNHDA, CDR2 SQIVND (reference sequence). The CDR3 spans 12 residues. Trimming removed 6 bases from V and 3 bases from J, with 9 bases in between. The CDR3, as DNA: TGTGCCAGTAGCCCGGACCTCTACGAGCAGTACTTC. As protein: CASSPDLYEQYF.

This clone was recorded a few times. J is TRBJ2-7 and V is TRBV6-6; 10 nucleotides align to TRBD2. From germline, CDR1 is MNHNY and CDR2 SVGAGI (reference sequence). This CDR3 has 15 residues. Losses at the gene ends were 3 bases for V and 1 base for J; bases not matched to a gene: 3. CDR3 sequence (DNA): TGTGCCAGCAGTTATGGACTAGCGGTGTCCTACGAGCAGTACTTC. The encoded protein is CASSYGLAVSYEQYF.